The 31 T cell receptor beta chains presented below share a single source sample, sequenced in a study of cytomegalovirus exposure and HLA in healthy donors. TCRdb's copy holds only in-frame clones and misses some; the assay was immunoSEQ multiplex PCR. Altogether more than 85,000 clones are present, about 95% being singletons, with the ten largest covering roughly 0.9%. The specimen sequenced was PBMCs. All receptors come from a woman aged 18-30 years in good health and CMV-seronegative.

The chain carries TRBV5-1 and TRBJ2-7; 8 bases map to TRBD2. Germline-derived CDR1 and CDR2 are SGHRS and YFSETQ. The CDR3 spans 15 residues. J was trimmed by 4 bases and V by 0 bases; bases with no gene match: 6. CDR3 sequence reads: CASSLGGTSGYEQYF. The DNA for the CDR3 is TGCGCCAGCAGCTTGGGCGGGACTAGTGGTTACGAGCAGTACTTC.

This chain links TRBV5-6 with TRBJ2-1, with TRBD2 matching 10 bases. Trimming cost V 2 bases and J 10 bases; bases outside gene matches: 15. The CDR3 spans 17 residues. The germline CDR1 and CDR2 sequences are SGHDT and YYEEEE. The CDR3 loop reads CASSLTGTSVPRWEQFF. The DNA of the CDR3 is TGTGCCAGCAGCTTAACCGGGACTAGCGTTCCTAGATGGGAGCAGTTCTTC.

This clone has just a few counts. The CDR3 DNA reads TGCAGCGTTGACCGGGACAGGATTGGCTACACCTTC. It specifies CSVDRDRIGYTF. The rearrangement joins TRBV29-1 to TRBJ1-2; 8 bases fit TRBD1. The V segment lost 3 bases and the J segment 7 bases; nucleotides outside the gene matches: 4. From germline, CDR1 is SQVTM and CDR2 ANQGSEA. CDR3 length: 12 amino acids.

The CDR3 DNA reads as TGCGCCAGCAGCCAAGTGGTCAGCTTAGGGACAGGGGGCACTGAAGCTTTCTTT. Protein sequence: CASSQVVSLGTGGTEAFF. The V call is TRBV4-1, the J call TRBJ1-1; 11 positions agree with TRBD1. The CDR3 extends over 18 amino acids. Looked up from germline, CDR1 is MGHRA and CDR2 is YSYEKL. V lost 1 base to trimming and J lost 4 bases; unmatched junction nucleotides: 11.

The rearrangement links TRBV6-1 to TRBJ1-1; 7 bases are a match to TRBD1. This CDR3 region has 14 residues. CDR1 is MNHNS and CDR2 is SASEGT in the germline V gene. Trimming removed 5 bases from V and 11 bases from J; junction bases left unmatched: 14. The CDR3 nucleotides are TGTGCCAGCAGTACAGGGGAAGGTGGCAGCAGGGCTTTCTTT. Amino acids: CASSTGEGGSRAFF.

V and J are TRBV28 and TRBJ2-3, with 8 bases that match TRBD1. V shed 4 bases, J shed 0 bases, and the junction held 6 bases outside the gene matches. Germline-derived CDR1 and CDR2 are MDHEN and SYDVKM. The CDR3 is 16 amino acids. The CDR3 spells CASSSPQGGSTDTQYF. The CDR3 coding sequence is TGTGCCAGCAGTTCCCCACAGGGGGGTAGCACAGATACGCAGTATTTT.

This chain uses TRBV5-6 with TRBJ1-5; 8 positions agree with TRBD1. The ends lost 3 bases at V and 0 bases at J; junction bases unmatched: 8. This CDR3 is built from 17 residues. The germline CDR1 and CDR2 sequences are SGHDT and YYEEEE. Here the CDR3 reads CASSWGTGRYSNQPQHF. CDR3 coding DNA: TGTGCCAGCAGCTGGGGGACAGGCCGATATAGCAATCAGCCCCAGCATTTT. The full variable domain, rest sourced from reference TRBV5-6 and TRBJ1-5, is DAGVTQSPTHLIKTRGQQVTLRCSPKSGHDTVSWYQQALGQGPQFIFQYYEEEERQRGNFPDRFSGHQFPNYSSELNVNALLLGDSALYLCASSWGTGRYSNQPQHFGDGTRLSIL.

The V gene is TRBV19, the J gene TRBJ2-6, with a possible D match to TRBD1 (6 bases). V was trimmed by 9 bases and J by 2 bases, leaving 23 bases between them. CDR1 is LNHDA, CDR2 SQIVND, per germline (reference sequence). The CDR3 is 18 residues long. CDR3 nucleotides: TGTGCCAGAACCCTTCCAGGGGAAGACGAACCTGGGGCCAACGTCCTGACTTTC. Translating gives CARTLPGEDEPGANVLTF.

The CDR3 bases are TGCGCCAGCAGTCAATCGTCCCGACAGGGCCCTCTCCTAGCCAAAAACATTCAGTACTTC. Translation gives CASSQSSRQGPLLAKNIQYF. The chain has TRBV23-1 and TRBJ2-4; 7 nucleotides align to TRBD1. TRBV23-1 is recorded as an ORF, its role being uncertain. The CDR3 is made up of 20 amino acids. V lost 0 bases and J lost 0; bases outside the gene matches: 14.

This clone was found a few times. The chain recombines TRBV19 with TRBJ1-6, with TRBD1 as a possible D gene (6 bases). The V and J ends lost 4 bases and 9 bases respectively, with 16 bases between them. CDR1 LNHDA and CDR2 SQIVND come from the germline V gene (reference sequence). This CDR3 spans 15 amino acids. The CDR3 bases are TGTGCCAGTAGTAACGGACAGCTAGGTAGTTCACCCCTCCACTTT. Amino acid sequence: CASSNGQLGSSPLHF.

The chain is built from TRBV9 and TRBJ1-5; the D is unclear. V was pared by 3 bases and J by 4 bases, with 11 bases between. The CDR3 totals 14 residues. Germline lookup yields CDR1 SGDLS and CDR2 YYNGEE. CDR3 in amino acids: CASSAVGGNQPQHF. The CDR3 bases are TGTGCCAGCAGCGCCGTCGGAGGGAATCAGCCCCAGCATTTT.

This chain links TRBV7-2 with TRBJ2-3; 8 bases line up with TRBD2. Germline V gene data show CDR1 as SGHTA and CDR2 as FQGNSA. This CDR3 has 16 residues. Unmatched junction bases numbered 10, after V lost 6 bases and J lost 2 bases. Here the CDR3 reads CASSPVAGLLTDTQYF. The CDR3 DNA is TGTGCCAGCAGTCCAGTAGCGGGACTACTCACAGATACGCAGTATTTT. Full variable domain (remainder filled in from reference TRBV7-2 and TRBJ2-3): GAGVSQSPSNKVTEKGKDVELRCDPISGHTALYWYRQSLGQGLEFLIYFQGNSAPDKSGLPSDRFSAERTGGSVSTLTIQRTQQEDSAVYLCASSPVAGLLTDTQYFGPGTRLTVL.

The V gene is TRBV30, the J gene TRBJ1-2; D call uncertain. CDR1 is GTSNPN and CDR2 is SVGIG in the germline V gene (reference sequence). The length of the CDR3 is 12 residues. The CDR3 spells CAEEGPNYGYTF. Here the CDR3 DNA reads TGTGCAGAGGAGGGCCCTAACTATGGCTACACCTTC.

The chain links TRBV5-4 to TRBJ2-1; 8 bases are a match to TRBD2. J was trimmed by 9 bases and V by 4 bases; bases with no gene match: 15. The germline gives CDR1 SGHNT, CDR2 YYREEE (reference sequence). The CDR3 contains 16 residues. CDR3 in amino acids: CASSLPLAGTFAEQFF. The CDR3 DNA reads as TGTGCCAGCAGCCTCCCATTAGCGGGAACCTTTGCTGAGCAGTTCTTC.

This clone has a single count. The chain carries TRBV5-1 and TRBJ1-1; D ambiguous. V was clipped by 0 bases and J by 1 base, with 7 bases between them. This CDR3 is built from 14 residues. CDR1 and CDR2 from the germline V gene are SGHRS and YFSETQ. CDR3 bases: TGCGCCAGCAGCTTGGAAGCAGGGAACACTGAAGCTTTCTTT. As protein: CASSLEAGNTEAFF.

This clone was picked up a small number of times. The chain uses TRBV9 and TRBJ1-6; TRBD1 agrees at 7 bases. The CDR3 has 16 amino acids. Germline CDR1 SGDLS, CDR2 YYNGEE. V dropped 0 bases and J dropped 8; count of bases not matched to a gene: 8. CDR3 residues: CASSVGSTGMDSPLHF. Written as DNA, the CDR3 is TGTGCCAGCAGCGTAGGCTCGACAGGGATGGATTCACCCCTCCACTTT.

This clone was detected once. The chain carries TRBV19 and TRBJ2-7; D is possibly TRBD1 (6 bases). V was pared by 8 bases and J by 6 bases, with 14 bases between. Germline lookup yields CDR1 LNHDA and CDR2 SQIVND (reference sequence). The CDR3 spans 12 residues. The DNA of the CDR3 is TGTGCCAGTCGGGACACCCGTGGCGAGCAGTACTTC. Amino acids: CASRDTRGEQYF.

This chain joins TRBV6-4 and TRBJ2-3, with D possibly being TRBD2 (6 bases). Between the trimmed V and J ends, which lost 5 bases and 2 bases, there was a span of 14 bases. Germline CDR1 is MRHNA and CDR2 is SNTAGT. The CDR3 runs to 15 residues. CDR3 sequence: CASSPGGGSTDTQYF. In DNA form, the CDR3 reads TGTGCCAGCAGTCCTGGTGGGGGGTCCACAGATACGCAGTATTTT.

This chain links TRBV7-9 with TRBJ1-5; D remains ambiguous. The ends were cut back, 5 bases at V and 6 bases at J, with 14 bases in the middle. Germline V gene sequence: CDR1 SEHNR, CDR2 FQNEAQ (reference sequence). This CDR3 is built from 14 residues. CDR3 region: CASSRGPSGQPQHF. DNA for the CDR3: TGTGCCAGCAGCCGCGGGCCATCGGGTCAGCCCCAGCATTTT.

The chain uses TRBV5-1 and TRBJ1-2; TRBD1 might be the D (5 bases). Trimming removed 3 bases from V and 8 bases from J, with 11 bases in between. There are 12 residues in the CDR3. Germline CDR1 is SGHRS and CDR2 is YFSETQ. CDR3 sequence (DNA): TGCGCCAGCAGCTCCGGACAATACGGCTACACCTTC. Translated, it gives CASSSGQYGYTF.

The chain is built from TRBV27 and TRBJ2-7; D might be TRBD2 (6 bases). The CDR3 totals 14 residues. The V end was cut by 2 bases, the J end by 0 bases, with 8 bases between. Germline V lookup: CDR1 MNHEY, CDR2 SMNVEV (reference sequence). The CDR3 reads CASSLGGTSYEQYF. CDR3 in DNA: TGTGCCAGCAGTTTAGGCGGGACCTCCTACGAGCAGTACTTC.

CDR3 sequence (DNA): TGTGCCAGTCACAGGGGGGCTAATGAAAAACTGTTTTTT. As protein: CASHRGANEKLFF. The chain carries TRBV18 and TRBJ1-4; 8 nucleotides agree with TRBD1. The CDR3 runs to 13 residues. With 9 bases clipped from V and 3 bases from J, the junction kept 3 bases outside the gene matches. The germline CDR1 and CDR2 sequences are KGHSH and LQKENI. The full variable domain, in which reference TRBV18 and TRBJ1-4 provide the parts outside the CDR3, is NAGVMQNPRHLVRRRGQEARLRCSPMKGHSHVYWYRQLPEEGLKFMVYLQKENIIDESGMPKERFSAEFPKEGPSILRIQQVVRGDSAAYFCASHRGANEKLFFGSGTQLSVL.

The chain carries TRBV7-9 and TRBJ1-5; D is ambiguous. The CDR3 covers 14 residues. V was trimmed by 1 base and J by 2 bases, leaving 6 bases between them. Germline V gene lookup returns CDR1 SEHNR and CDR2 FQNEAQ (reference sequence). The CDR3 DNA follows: TGTGCCAGCAGCTTAGGGGCAGGCAATCAGCCCCAGCATTTT. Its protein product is CASSLGAGNQPQHF.

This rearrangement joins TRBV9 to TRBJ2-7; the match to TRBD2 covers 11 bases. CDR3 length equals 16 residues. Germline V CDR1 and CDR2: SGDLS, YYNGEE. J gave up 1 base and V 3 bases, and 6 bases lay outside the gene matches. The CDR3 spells CASSDRLAGPSYEQYF. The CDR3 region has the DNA TGTGCCAGCAGCGATAGACTAGCGGGGCCTTCCTACGAGCAGTACTTC.

CDR3 amino acids: CASSRTERGEKLFF. In DNA, the CDR3 is TGTGCCAGCAGTCGTACAGAAAGGGGTGAAAAACTGTTTTTT. This chain links TRBV7-2 with TRBJ1-4; D is possibly TRBD1 (5 bases). V was shortened by 6 bases and J by 7 bases, with 15 bases between the two germline ends. CDR3 length: 14 residues. Germline V gene sequence: CDR1 SGHTA, CDR2 FQGNSA.

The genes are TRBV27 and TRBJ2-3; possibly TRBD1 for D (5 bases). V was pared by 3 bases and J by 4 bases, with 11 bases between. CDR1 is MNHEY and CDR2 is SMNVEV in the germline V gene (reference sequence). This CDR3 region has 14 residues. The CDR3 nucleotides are TGTGCCAGCAGTTTCTTAGGGGCCCCAGATACGCAGTATTTT. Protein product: CASSFLGAPDTQYF.

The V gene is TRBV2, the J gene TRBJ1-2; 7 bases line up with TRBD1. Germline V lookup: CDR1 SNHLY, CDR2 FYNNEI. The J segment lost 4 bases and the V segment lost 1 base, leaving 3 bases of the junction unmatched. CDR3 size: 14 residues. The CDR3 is CASSEGQGGYGYTF. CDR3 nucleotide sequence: TGTGCCAGCAGTGAAGGACAGGGAGGCTATGGCTACACCTTC. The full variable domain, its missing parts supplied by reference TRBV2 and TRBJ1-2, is EPEVTQTPSHQVTQMGQEVILRCVPISNHLYFYWYRQILGQKVEFLVSFYNNEISEKSEIFDDQFSVERPDGSNFTLKIRSTKLEDSAMYFCASSEGQGGYGYTFGSGTRLTVV.

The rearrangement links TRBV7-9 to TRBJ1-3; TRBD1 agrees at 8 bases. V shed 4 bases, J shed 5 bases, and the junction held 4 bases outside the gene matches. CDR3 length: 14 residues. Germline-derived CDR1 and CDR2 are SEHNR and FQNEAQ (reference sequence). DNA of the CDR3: TGTGCCAGCAGCTCTGGACAGGGTAGAAACACCATATATTTT. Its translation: CASSSGQGRNTIYF. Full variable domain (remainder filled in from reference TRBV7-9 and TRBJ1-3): DTGVSQNPRHKITKRGQNVTFRCDPISEHNRLYWYRQTLGQGPEFLTYFQNEAQLEKSRLLSDRFSAERPKGSFSTLEIQRTEQGDSAMYLCASSSGQGRNTIYFGEGSWLTVV.

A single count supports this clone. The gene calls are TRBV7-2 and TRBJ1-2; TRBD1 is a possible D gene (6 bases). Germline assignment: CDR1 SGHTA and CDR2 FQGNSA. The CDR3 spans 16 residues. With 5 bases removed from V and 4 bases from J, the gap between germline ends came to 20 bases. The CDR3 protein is CASSLRDAQGIYGYTF. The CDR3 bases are TGTGCCAGCAGCCTCCGGGACGCCCAGGGGATCTATGGCTACACCTTC.

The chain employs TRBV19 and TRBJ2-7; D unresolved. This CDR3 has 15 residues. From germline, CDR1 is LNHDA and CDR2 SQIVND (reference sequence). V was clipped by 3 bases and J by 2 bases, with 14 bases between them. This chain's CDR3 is CASSIEARATYEQYF. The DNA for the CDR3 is TGTGCCAGTAGTATCGAGGCTAGAGCAACCTACGAGCAGTACTTC.

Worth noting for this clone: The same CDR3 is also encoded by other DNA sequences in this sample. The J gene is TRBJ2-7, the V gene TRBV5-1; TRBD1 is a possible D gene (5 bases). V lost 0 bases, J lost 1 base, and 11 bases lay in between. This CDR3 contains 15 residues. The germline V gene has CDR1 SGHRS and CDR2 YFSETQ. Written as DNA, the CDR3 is TGCGCCAGCAGCTTGGTTACAGGCTCGTCCTACGAGCAGTACTTC. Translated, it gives CASSLVTGSSYEQYF.